This TCR beta chain is from a study of cytomegalovirus exposure and HLA in healthy donors. Findings and limits, study-wide: Certain indistinguishable V segments, among them TRBV6-2 and TRBV6-3, were excluded. About 87% or about 30% of the time was how often most TCR beta V segments were productive, according to an earlier analysis.

Trimming pared 4 bases from V and 0 bases from J, leaving 13 bases between. Germline CDR1 is MGHRA and CDR2 is YSYEKL. The CDR3 runs to 15 residues. Concerning this clone itself: Its cognate antigen is unknown.

The PCR made use of 60 Vbeta and 13 Jbeta primers. The repertoire was sequenced with immunoSEQ multiplex PCR; TCRdb's copy has only in-frame clones and lacks some. The sample includes roughly 62,000 clones. This chain joins TRBV4-1 and TRBJ2-7; D is ambiguous. The sequenced sample was PBMCs. This receptor was taken from a male donor in good health and CMV-seronegative. CDR3 in amino acids: CASSPPERLSYEQYF. The CDR3 DNA sequence: TGCGCCAGCAGCCCACCTGAAAGACTCTCCTACGAGCAGTACTTC.